This entry is about one T cell receptor (beta chain). Its antigen is unidentified. This sample was taken from a study of OX40 agonist ivuxolimab in advanced cancers. Turning to the study itself: Prior anti-PD-1, anti-PD-L1 or anti-CTLA-4 therapy did not bar entry, and more than 35% had some.

The repertoire was sequenced with immunoSEQ multiplex PCR; TCRdb's copy has only in-frame clones and lacks some. The sample records roughly 100,000 clones, about 90% being singletons. Study-level findings and limits: Low normalized T-cell clonal expansion was additionally recorded for some nonresponders.

The specimen comprised CD4+ or CD8+ T cells sorted from blood, sampled in a trial of the OX40 agonist ivuxolimab. This receptor was taken from an adult with an advanced solid tumor such as melanoma, head and neck, liver or kidney cancer.

The CDR3 DNA reads as TGTGCCAGCAGTGATGGGCGGGGCTACACCTTC. Translation gives CASSDGRGYTF. V and J are TRBV25-1 and TRBJ1-2; D not certain. Germline V lookup: CDR1 MGHDK, CDR2 SYGVNS. V was shortened by 3 bases and J by 8 bases, with 7 bases between the two germline ends. This CDR3 is 11 amino acids long.